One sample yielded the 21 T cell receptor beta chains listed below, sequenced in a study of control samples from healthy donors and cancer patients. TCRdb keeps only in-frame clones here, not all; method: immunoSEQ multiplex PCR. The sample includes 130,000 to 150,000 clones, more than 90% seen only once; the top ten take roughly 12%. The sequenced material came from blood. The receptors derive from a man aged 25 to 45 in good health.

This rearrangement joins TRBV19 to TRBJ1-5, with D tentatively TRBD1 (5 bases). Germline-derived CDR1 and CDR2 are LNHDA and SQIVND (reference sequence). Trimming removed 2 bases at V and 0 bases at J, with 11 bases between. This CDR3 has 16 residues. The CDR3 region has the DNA TGTGCCAGTAGTATATGGGGCGATCTTAGCAATCAGCCCCAGCATTTT. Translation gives CASSIWGDLSNQPQHF.

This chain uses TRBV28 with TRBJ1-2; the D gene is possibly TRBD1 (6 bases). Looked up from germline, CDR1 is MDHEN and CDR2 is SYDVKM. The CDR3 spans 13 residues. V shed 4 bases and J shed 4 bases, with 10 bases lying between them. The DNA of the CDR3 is TGTGCCAGCAGTTCGCCGGACAGCTATGGCTACACCTTC. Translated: CASSSPDSYGYTF.

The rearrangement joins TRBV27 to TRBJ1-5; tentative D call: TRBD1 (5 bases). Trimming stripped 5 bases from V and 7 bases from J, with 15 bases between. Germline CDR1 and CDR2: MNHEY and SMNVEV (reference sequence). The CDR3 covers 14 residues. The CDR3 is CASSRQGEFQPQHF. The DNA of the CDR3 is TGTGCCAGCAGTAGGCAGGGCGAGTTCCAGCCCCAGCATTTT.

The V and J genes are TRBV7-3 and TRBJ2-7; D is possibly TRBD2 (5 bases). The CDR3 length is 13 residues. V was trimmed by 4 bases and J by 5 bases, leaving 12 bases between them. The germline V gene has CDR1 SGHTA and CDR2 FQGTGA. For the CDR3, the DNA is TGTGCCAGCAGCTCTGGTGCGAGGGACGAGCAGTACTTC. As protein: CASSSGARDEQYF.

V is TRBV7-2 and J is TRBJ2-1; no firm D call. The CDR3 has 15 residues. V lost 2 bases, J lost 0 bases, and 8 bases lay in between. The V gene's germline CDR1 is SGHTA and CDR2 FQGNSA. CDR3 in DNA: TGTGCCAGCAGCTTAACTCAAAGCTCCTACAATGAGCAGTTCTTC. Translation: CASSLTQSSYNEQFF. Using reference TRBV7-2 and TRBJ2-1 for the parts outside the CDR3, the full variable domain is GAGVSQSPSNKVTEKGKDVELRCDPISGHTALYWYRQSLGQGLEFLIYFQGNSAPDKSGLPSDRFSAERTGGSVSTLTIQRTQQEDSAVYLCASSLTQSSYNEQFFGPGTRLTVL.

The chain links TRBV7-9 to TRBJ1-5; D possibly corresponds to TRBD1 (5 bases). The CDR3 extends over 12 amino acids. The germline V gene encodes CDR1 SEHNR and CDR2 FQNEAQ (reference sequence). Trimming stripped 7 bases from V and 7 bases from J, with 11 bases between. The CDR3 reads CASTMGQQPQHF. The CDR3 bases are TGTGCCAGCACCATGGGGCAGCAGCCCCAGCATTTT.

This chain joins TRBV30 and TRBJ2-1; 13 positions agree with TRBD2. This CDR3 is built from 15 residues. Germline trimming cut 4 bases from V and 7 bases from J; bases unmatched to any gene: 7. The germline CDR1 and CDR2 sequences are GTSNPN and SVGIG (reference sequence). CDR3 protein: CAWTIGLAGVNEQFF. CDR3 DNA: TGTGCCTGGACGATAGGACTAGCGGGAGTTAATGAGCAGTTCTTC.

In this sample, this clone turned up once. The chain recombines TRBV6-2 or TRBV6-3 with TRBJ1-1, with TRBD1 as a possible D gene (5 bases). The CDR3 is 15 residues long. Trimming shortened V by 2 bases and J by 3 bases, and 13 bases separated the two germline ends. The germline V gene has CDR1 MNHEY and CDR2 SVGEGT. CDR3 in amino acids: CASSYPTGVDTEAFF. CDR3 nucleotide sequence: TGTGCCAGCAGTTACCCCACGGGGGTGGACACTGAAGCTTTCTTT.

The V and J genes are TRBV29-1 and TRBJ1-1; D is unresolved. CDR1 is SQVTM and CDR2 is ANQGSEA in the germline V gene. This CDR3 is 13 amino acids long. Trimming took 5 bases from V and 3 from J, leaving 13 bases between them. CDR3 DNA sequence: TGCAGCGTTCTGCGGCAGAGGGACACTGAAGCTTTCTTT. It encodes CSVLRQRDTEAFF.

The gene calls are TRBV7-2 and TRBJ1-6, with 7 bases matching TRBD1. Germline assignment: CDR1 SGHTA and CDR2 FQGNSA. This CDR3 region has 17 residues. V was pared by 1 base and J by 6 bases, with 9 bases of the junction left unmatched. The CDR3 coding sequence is TGTGCCAGCAGCTTAGTAGGGGCGGGGGACAGTAATTCACCCCTCCACTTT. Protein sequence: CASSLVGAGDSNSPLHF.

CDR3 bases: TGTGCCACCAGCAGAGGTCGGTTGGGAGGCTCTGGAAACACCATATATTTT. Its protein product is CATSRGRLGGSGNTIYF. The chain has TRBV15 and TRBJ1-3; no definite D call. Per the germline V gene, CDR1 is LNHNV and CDR2 is YYDKDF (reference sequence). The CDR3 is 17 residues long. The V end lost 1 base, the J end lost 0 bases, and 13 bases lay between the germline ends.

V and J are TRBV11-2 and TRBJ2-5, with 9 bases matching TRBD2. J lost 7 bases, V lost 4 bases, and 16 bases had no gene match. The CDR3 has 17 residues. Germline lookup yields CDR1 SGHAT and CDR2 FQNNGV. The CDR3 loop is CASSSNFGGGLAGTQYF. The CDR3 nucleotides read TGTGCCAGCAGCTCAAACTTCGGGGGGGGACTAGCAGGGACCCAGTACTTC.

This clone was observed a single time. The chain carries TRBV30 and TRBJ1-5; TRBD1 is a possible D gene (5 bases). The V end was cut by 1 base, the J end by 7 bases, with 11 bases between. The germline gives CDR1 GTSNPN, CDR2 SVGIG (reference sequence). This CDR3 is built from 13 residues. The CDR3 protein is CAWSGQGRQPQHF. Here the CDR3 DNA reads TGTGCCTGGAGTGGCCAGGGAAGGCAGCCCCAGCATTTT.

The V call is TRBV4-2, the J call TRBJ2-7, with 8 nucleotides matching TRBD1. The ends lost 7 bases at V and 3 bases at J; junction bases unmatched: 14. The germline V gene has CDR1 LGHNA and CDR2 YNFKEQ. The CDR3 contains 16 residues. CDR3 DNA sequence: TGTGCCAGCAACCAGGGTCTCGGACAGGGCAACTACGAGCAGTACTTC. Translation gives CASNQGLGQGNYEQYF.

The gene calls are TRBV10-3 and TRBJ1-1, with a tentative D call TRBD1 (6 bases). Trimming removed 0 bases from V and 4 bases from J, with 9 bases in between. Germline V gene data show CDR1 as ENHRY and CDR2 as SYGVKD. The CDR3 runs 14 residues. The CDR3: CAISESSRGTEAFF. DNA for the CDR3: TGTGCCATCAGTGAGTCGTCCAGGGGCACTGAAGCTTTCTTT.

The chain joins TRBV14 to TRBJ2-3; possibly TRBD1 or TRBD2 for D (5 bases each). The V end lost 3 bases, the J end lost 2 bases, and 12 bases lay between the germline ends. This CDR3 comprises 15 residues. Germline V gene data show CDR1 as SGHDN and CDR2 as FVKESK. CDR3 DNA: TGTGCCAGCAGCCAGGGACGGACTTACACAGATACGCAGTATTTT. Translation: CASSQGRTYTDTQYF. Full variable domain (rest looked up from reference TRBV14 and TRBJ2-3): EAGVTQFPSHSVIEKGQTVTLRCDPISGHDNLYWYRRVMGKEIKFLLHFVKESKQDESGMPNNRFLAERTGGTYSTLKVQPAELEDSGVYFCASSQGRTYTDTQYFGPGTRLTVL.

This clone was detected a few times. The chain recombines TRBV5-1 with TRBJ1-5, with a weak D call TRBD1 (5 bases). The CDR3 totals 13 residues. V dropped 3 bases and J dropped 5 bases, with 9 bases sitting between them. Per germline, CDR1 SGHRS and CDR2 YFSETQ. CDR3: CASSYQGDQPQHF. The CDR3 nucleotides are TGCGCCAGCAGCTATCAGGGTGATCAGCCCCAGCATTTT.

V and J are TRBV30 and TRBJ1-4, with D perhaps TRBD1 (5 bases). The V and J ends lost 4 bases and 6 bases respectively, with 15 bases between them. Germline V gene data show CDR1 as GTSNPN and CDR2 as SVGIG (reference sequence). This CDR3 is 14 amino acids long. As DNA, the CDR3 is TGTGCCTGGAAAGGTCAGGGCGATTATGAAAAACTGTTTTTT. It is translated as CAWKGQGDYEKLFF.

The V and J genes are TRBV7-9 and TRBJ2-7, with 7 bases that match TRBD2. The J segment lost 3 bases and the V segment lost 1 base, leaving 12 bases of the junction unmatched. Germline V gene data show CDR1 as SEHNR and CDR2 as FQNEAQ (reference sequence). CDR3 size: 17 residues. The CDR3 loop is CASSLVPLGERDYEQYF. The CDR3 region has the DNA TGTGCCAGCAGCTTAGTACCCCTCGGGGAGCGGGACTACGAGCAGTACTTC.

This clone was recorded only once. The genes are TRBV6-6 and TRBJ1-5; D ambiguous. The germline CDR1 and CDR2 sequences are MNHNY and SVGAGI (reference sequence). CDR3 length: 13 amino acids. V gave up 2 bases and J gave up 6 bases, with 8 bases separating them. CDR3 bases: TGTGCCAGCAGTTACGAGGGAATTCAGCCCCAGCATTTT. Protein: CASSYEGIQPQHF.

CDR3 in DNA: TGTGCCAGCAGTACCGGGACAGGGTACGAAAAACTGTTTTTT. It encodes CASSTGTGYEKLFF. This chain uses TRBV6-2 or TRBV6-3 with TRBJ1-4; 9 bases agree with TRBD1. Germline assignment: CDR1 MNHEY and CDR2 SVGEGT. The CDR3 runs 14 residues. V lost 5 bases to trimming and J lost 8 bases; unmatched junction nucleotides: 6.